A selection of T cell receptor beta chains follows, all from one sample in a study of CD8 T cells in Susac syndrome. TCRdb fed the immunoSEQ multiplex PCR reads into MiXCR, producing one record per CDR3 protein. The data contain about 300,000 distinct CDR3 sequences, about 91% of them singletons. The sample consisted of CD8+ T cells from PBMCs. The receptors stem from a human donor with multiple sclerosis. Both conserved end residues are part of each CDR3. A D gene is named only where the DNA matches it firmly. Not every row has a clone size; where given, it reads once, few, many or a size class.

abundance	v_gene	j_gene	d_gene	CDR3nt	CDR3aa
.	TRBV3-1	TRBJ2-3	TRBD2	TGTGCCAGCAGCCAAGATAAGGGAATGGCGGGAGTGGCAGATACGCAGTATTTT	CASSQDKGMAGVADTQYF
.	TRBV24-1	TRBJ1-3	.	TGTGCCACCAGTGATTCCACAGTCTCTGGAAACACCATATATTTT	CATSDSTVSGNTIYF
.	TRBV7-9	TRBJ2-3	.	TGTGCCAGCAGCTCATTCCAGGGCAGGGCCACAGATACGCAGTATTTT	CASSSFQGRATDTQYF
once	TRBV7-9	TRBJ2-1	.	TGTGCCAGCAGCTTAGTTACGCTCTCTGAGCAGTTCTTC	CASSLVTLSEQFF
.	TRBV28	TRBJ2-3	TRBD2	TGTGCCAGCAGTTTATTAGCGGGATTTATAGATACGCAGTATTTT	CASSLLAGFIDTQYF
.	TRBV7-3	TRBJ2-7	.	TGTGCCAGCAGCTTCGGGGTTTCCCCCACCTACGAGCAGTACTTC	CASSFGVSPTYEQYF
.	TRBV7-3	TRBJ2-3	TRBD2	TGTGCCAGCAGCTTCGGGACTAGCGGGCATGATACGCAGTATTTT	CASSFGTSGHDTQYF
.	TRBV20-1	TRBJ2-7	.	TGCAGTGCTAGAGATAGTATACGGGGGTTGCCGATCTCCTACGAGCAGTACTTC	CSARDSIRGLPISYEQYF
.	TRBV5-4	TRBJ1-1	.	TGTGCCAGCAGCTTGGGGGACGAGGGGAGACTGAACACTGAAGCTTTCTTT	CASSLGDEGRLNTEAFF
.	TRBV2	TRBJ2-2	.	TGTGCCAGCCAGAGCGGCGGGGCGGCGGCGGGGGAGCTGTTTTTT	CASQSGGAAAGELFF
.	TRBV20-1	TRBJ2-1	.	TGCAGTGCTAGAGATACGAGGGTTGGTTCCTACAATGAGCAGTTCTTC	CSARDTRVGSYNEQFF
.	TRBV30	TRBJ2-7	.	TGTGCCTGGATGGACGGCTCCTACGAGCAGTACTTC	CAWMDGSYEQYF
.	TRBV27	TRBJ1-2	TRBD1	TGTGCCAGCAGACTTAGGGACAGAGCATATGGCTACACCTTC	CASRLRDRAYGYTF
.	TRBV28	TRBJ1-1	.	TGTGCCAGCAGTAAGCAGGGACCACCTGAAGCTTTCTTT	CASSKQGPPEAFF
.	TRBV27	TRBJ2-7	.	TGTGCCAGCAGCCCCTTCGTGGGGGACTCCTACGAGCAGTACTTC	CASSPFVGDSYEQYF
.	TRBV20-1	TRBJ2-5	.	TGCAGTGCTAGACAAGGGGTAGGAGAGACCCAGTACTTC	CSARQGVGETQYF
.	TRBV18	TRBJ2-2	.	TGTGCCAGCTCATCTCGGGGCGGTGATGGCACCGGGGAGCTGTTTTTT	CASSSRGGDGTGELFF
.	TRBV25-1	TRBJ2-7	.	TGTGCCAGCAGTGACGACACCTCCTACGAGCAGTACTTC	CASSDDTSYEQYF
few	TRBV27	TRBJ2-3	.	TGTGCCAGCAGTTCCCGGGCAGATACGCAGTATTTT	CASSSRADTQYF
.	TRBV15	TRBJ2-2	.	TGTGCCACCAGCAGAGATGGCGGTCTAGCCCACACCGGGGAGCTGTTTTTT	CATSRDGGLAHTGELFF
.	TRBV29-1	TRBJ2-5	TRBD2	TGCAGCGCGGCCGGGACTAGCGGGAGGGCCGGAGAGACCCAGTACTTC	CSAAGTSGRAGETQYF
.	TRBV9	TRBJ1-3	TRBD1	TGTGCCAGCAGCGGCGGACAGGGCTCTGGAAACACCATATATTTT	CASSGGQGSGNTIYF
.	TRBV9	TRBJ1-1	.	TGTGCCAGCAGCGTAGACGGGGGATGGGGCACTGAAGCTTTCTTT	CASSVDGGWGTEAFF
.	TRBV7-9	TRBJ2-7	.	TGTGCCAGCCAAAAGGGAGCGGGTGCCTACGAGCAGTGCTTC	CASQKGAGAYEQCF
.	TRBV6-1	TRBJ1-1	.	TGTGCCACCGTCACCCTTCATAGACAGTTCGGGGACACTGAAGCTTTCTTT	CATVTLHRQFGDTEAFF
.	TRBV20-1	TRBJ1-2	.	TGCAGTGCTAGAGATAGTGCACGGGAGTATGGCTACACCTTC	CSARDSAREYGYTF
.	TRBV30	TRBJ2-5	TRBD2	TGTGCCTGGAGTGTAAATGAGGGAGGGGAGACCCAGTACTTC	CAWSVNEGGETQYF
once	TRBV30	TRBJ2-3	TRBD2	TGTGCCTGGAACCTAGCGGCCAGCACAGATACGCAGTATTTT	CAWNLAASTDTQYF
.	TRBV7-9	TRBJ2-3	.	TGTGCCAGCAGCCGCGACTGGACTAGCACAGATACGCAGTATTTT	CASSRDWTSTDTQYF
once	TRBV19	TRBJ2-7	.	TGTGCCAGTTCTGCGGGGAAGTTCTCCTACGAGCAGTACTTC	CASSAGKFSYEQYF
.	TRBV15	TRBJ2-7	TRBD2	TGTGCCACCAGCAGAGAGCCTAGCGGGGAGTACGAGCAGTACTTC	CATSREPSGEYEQYF
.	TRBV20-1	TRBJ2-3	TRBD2	TGCAGTGCTAAGACTAGCGGGGCTTACACAGATACGCAGTATTTT	CSAKTSGAYTDTQYF
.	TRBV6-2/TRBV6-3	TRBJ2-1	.	TGTGCCAGCAGTTCAGCCTACTCCTACAATGAGCAGTTCTTC	CASSSAYSYNEQFF
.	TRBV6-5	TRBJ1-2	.	TGTGCCAGCAGTTACTCGACGGCCGGGTCTAACTATGGCTACACCTTC	CASSYSTAGSNYGYTF
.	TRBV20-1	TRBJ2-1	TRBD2	TGCAGTGCGGGAACTAGCGGCCCCTACAATGAGCAGTTCTTC	CSAGTSGPYNEQFF
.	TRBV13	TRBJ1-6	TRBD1	TGTGCCAGCAGCTTAGTAAGAGAGATTACAGGGGGAAATTCACCCCTCCACTTT	CASSLVREITGGNSPLHF
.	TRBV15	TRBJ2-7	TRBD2	TGTGCCACCAGCAGCGGGACTAGCGGGCGGCCCTACGAGCAGTACTTC	CATSSGTSGRPYEQYF
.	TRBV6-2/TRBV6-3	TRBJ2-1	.	TGTGCCAGCAGTTACGCCCTAATTGGTGAGCAGTTCTTC	CASSYALIGEQFF
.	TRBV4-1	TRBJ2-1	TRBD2	TGCGCCAGCAGGACCCTGCAGCGGGAGAAGGATGAGCAGTTCTTC	CASRTLQREKDEQFF
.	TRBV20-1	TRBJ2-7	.	TGCAGTGCTAGAGGGGGGGTCTACGAGCAGTACTTC	CSARGGVYEQYF
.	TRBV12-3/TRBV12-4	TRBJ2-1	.	TGTGCCAGCAGCACCCAGCGCAATGAGCAGTTCTTC	CASSTQRNEQFF
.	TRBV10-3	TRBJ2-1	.	TGTGCCATCAGTGAATCAGGCAACCCTAACAATGAGCAGTTCTTC	CAISESGNPNNEQFF
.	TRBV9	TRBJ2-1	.	TGTGCCAGCAGCGGGGCATCTACGCCGTTCTCCTACAATGAGCAGTTCTTC	CASSGASTPFSYNEQFF
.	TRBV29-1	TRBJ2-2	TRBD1	TGCAGCGTTGAAGATCGGACAGGGTATCCCGGGGAGCTGTTTTTT	CSVEDRTGYPGELFF
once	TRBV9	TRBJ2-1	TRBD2	TGTGCCAGCAGCCCCGGACTAGCGGGAGGTGATGAGCAGTTCTTC	CASSPGLAGGDEQFF